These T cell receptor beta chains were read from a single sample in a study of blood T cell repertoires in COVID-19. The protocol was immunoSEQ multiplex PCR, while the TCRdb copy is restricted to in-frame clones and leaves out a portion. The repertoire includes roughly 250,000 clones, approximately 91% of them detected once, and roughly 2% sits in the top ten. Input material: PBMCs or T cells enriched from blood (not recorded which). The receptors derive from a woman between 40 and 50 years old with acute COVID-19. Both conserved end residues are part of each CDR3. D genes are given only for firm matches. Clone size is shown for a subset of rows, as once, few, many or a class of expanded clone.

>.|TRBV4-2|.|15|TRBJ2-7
CASSQEQAVEYEQYF
TGTGCCAGCAGCCAGGAACAGGCCGTGGAGTACGAGCAGTACTTC
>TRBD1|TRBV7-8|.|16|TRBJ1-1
CASSLRGQDRVTEAFF
TGTGCCAGCAGCTTGAGAGGACAGGACCGAGTCACTGAAGCTTTCTTT
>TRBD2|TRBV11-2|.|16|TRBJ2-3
CASSLDRLAGTDTQYF
TGTGCCAGCAGCTTAGACCGCCTAGCGGGGACAGATACGCAGTATTTT
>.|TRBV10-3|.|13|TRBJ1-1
CAISVGSGFEAFF
TGTGCCATCAGTGTAGGGTCAGGGTTTGAAGCTTTCTTT
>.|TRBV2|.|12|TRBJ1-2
CASSEHSGAPTF
TGTGCCAGCAGTGAACACTCAGGGGCCCCAACCTTC
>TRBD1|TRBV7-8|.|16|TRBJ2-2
CASSLAQGALGGELFF
TGTGCCAGCAGCTTAGCCCAGGGGGCTTTAGGCGGGGAGCTGTTTTTT
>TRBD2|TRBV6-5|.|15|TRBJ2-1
CASRTSTSSYNEQFF
TGTGCCAGCCGGACTAGCACGAGCTCCTACAATGAGCAGTTCTTC
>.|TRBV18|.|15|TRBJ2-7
CASSPYTVPSYEQYF
TGTGCCAGCTCACCCTATACCGTTCCCTCCTACGAGCAGTACTTC
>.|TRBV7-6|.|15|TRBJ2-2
CASTPNSGGTGELFF
TGTGCCAGCACCCCGAACTCCGGCGGCACCGGGGAGCTGTTTTTT
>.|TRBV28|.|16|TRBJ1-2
CASSLHRQGYNYGYTF
TGTGCCAGCAGTTTACACCGCCAGGGTTATAACTATGGCTACACCTTC
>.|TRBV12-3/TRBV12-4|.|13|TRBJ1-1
CASSWGMNTEAFF
TGTGCCAGCAGTTGGGGCATGAACACTGAAGCTTTCTTT
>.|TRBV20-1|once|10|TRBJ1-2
CSAADYGYTF
TGCAGTGCTGCGGACTATGGCTACACCTTC
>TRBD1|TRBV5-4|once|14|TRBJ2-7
CASSLAGGFYEQYF
TGTGCCAGCAGCTTGGCAGGGGGCTTTTACGAGCAGTACTTC
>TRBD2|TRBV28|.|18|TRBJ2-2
CASSSWGLAGGRTGELFF
TGTGCCAGCAGTTCATGGGGACTAGCGGGAGGCAGGACCGGGGAGCTGTTTTTT
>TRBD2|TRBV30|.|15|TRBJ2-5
CAWSAGLAVQETQYF
TGTGCCTGGAGTGCTGGACTAGCGGTACAAGAGACCCAGTACTTC
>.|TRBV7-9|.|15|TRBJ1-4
CASTLTGSPSEKLFF
TGTGCCAGCACCCTGACCGGGAGCCCCTCCGAAAAACTGTTTTTT
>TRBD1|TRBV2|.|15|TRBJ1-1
CASSYGQVQNTEAFF
TGTGCCAGCAGCTACGGACAGGTCCAGAACACTGAAGCTTTCTTT
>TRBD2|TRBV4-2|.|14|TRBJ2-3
CASSLGGRADTQYF
TGTGCCAGCAGCCTCGGCGGGAGGGCAGATACGCAGTATTTT
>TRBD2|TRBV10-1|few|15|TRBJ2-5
CASRGLAGVLETQYF
TGCGCCAGCAGGGGACTAGCGGGAGTGTTAGAGACCCAGTACTTC
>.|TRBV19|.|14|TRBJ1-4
CASSNQGSREKLFF
TGTGCCAGTAGTAATCAGGGTTCTAGGGAAAAACTGTTTTTT
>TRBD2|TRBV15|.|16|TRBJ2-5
CATSRGPSSGQETQYF
TGTGCCACCAGCAGAGGACCCTCTAGCGGTCAAGAGACCCAGTACTTC
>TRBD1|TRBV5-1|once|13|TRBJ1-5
CASSYRGAQPQHF
TGCGCCAGCAGCTACAGGGGGGCTCAGCCCCAGCATTTT
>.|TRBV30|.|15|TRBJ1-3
CAWSPGGASGNTIYF
TGTGCCTGGAGTCCCGGGGGGGCATCTGGAAACACCATATATTTT
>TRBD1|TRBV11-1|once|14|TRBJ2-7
CASSPRQGIDEQYF
TGTGCCAGCAGCCCCCGACAGGGAATCGACGAGCAGTACTTC
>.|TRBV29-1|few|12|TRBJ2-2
CSAALNTGELFF
TGCAGCGCCGCGTTGAACACCGGGGAGCTGTTTTTT
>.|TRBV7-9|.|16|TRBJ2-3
CASSLGAMPSTDTQYF
TGTGCCAGCAGCTTAGGGGCCATGCCGAGCACAGATACGCAGTATTTT
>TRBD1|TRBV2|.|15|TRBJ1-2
CASSRDREKNYGYTF
TGTGCCAGCAGCCGCGACAGGGAGAAAAACTATGGCTACACCTTC
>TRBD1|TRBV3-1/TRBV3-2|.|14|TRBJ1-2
CASSPPGTGRDYTF
TGTGCCAGCAGCCCACCCGGGACAGGGAGGGACTACACCTTC
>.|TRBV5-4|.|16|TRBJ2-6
CATGRGPTSGANVLTF
TGTGCCACCGGGCGGGGTCCTACCTCTGGGGCCAACGTCCTGACTTTC
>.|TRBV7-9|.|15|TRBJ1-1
CASSLVPGKNTEAFF
TGTGCCAGCAGCTTAGTACCAGGAAAGAACACTGAAGCTTTCTTT
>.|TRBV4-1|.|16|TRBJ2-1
CASSQERTGRGNEQFF
TGCGCCAGCAGCCAAGAAAGAACGGGCCGAGGGAATGAGCAGTTCTTC
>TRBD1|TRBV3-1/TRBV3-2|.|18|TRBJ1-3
CASSQPGTGNAWGNTIYF
TGTGCCAGCAGCCAGCCCGGGACAGGGAATGCGTGGGGAAACACCATATATTTT
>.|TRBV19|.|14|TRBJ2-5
CASSETTIKETQYF
TGTGCCAGTAGTGAAACAACAATCAAAGAGACCCAGTACTTC
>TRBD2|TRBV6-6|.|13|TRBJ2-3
CAVGGGATDTQYF
TGTGCGGTAGGCGGGGGGGCTACAGATACGCAGTATTTT